What follows is one TCR beta chain and its context. TCR cDNA, made by 5'RACE template switching, carried an added universal primer site and UMIs. TCRdb analysed the 5' RACE reads with MiXCR anew, one entry per CDR3 protein. The table includes some 120,000 distinct CDR3 sequences, 8.4% detected once. These data originate in a study of T cells after yellow fever vaccination. This CDR3 spans 13 amino acids. V lost 6 bases, J lost 4 bases, and 13 bases lay in between. Germline CDR1 and CDR2: MNHEY and SMNVEV (reference sequence). The sequencing used CD8+ T cells sorted from PBMCs, collected 45 days after the yellow fever booster vaccination. The TCR originated in a man younger than 40 who received the YFV17D yellow fever vaccine. The chain carries TRBV27 and TRBJ2-7; tentative D call: TRBD2 (5 bases). CDR3 in amino acids: CASSSIGEYEQYF. CDR3 in DNA: TGTGCCAGCAGCAGTATCGGGGAGTACGAGCAGTACTTC.